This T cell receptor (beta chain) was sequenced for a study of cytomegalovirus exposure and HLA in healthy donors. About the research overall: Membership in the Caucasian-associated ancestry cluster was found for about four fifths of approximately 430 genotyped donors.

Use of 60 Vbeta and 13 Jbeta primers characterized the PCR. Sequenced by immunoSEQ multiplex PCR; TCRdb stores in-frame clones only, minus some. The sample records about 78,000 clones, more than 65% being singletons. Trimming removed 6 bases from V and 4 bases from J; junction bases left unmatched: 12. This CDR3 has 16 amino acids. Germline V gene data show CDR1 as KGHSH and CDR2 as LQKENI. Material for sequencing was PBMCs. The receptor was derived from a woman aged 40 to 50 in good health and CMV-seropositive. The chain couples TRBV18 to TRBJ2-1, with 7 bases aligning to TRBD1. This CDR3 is CASSRTGQIIYNEQFF. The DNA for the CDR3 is TGTGCCAGCTCTCGGACAGGACAGATAATTTACAATGAGCAGTTCTTC.